The 30 T cell receptor beta chains below were found in one sample sequenced in a study of T cells after yellow fever vaccination. TCRdb recomputed calls from the 5' RACE reads with MiXCR, one row per CDR3 protein. The data show more than 25,000 distinct CDR3 sequences, with roughly 6.1% seen just once and 20% to 25% held by the top ten. The sample was PBMCs, either bulk or a sorted T-cell subset (CD4+, CD8+, memory, or dextramer-sorted; not recorded which), taken on the day of the yellow fever booster vaccination. These TCRs come from a man aged 25-45 years who received the YFV17D yellow fever vaccine.

This clonotype was counted many times. The chain has TRBV9 and TRBJ2-6, with D hard to call. The V gene's germline CDR1 is SGDLS and CDR2 YYNGEE. Trimming left V 6 bases short and J 0 bases short, with 1 base between. The CDR3 totals 12 residues. For the CDR3, the DNA is TGTGCCAGCACCTCTGGGGCCAACGTCCTGACTTTC. The encoded protein is CASTSGANVLTF. The whole variable domain, remainder taken from reference TRBV9 and TRBJ2-6, is DSGVTQTPKHLITATGQRVTLRCSPRSGDLSVYWYQQSLDQGLQFLIQYYNGEERAKGNILERFSAQQFPDLHSELNLSSLELGDSALYFCASTSGANVLTFGAGSRLTVL.

The chain employs TRBV7-9 and TRBJ2-3, with D unclear. Germline lookup yields CDR1 SEHNR and CDR2 FQNEAQ (reference sequence). V lost 3 bases, J lost 6 bases, and 10 bases lay in between. This CDR3 is 13 amino acids long. The CDR3, as DNA: TGTGCCAGCAGCTTTCCACTGGGGGATACGCAGTATTTT. This codes for CASSFPLGDTQYF.

This clonotype occurred many times. This chain connects TRBV12-3 or TRBV12-4 to TRBJ1-3, with D possibly matching TRBD1 (5 bases). V lost 3 bases and J 4 bases, leaving 7 bases between the germline ends. The CDR3 runs 13 residues. The CDR3 sequence is CASSFGAGNTIYF. DNA of the CDR3: TGTGCCAGCAGTTTCGGGGCGGGAAACACCATATATTTT.

This clonotype was found many times. The chain combines TRBV19 with TRBJ2-1, with a weak D call TRBD1 (5 bases). In germline, CDR1 is LNHDA, CDR2 SQIVND (reference sequence). V dropped 3 bases and J dropped 4 bases, with 7 bases sitting between them. The CDR3 is 13 amino acids. CDR3 coding DNA: TGTGCCAGTAGTATGACAGCATACAATGAGCAGTTCTTC. Protein product: CASSMTAYNEQFF.

Notes on this clonotype: Given a much more abundant clone one base away, this may be a read error. V and J are TRBV11-1 and TRBJ1-4; D is unclear. The CDR3 is 10 amino acids. V lost 8 bases and J 8 bases, leaving 6 bases between the germline ends. CDR1 SGHAT and CDR2 FQDESV come from the germline V gene (reference sequence). The DNA for the CDR3 is TGTGCCAGCGGTGGGGAAAAACTGTTTTTT. It specifies CASGGEKLFF.

On this clonotype itself: At one boundary the junction diverges from the germline segment, which might be a read error. J is TRBJ2-1 and V is TRBV7-7; D gene ambiguous. The length of the CDR3 is 11 residues. Germline CDR1 is SSHAT and CDR2 is FNYEAQ (reference sequence). CDR3: CASSRGPDPFF. The CDR3 DNA follows: TGTGCTAGCAGCCGAGGACCAGACCCGTTCTTC. Supplemented by reference TRBV7-7 and TRBJ2-1, the full variable domain reads GAGVSQSPRYKVTKRGQDVTLRCDPISSHATLYWYQQALGQGPEFLTYFNYEAQPDKSGLPSDRFSAERPEGSISTLTIQRTEQRDSAMYRCASSRGPDPFFGPGTRLTVL.

V usage is TRBV10-2 and J usage is TRBJ2-5, with no clear D. Germline lookup yields CDR1 WSHSY and CDR2 SAAADI. Trimming removed 0 bases from V and 5 bases from J, with 1 base in between. CDR3 length equals 11 residues. CDR3 residues: CASSESETQYF. In DNA form, the CDR3 reads TGCGCCAGCAGTGAGTCTGAGACCCAGTACTTC.

The sample holds many counts of this clonotype. The chain carries TRBV18 and TRBJ2-7, with 10 bases aligning to TRBD2. The CDR3 is made up of 14 amino acids. The J segment lost 5 bases and the V segment lost 6 bases, leaving 7 bases of the junction unmatched. In germline, CDR1 is KGHSH, CDR2 LQKENI. The CDR3 DNA reads TGTGCCAGCTCCATAGCGGGAGGATCCCACGAGCAGTACTTC. This codes for CASSIAGGSHEQYF.

This clonotype has ten or more counts. The chain recombines TRBV29-1 with TRBJ2-3; the D is unclear. The CDR3 has 13 residues. The V end was cut by 1 base, the J end by 2 bases, with 7 bases between. CDR1 SQVTM and CDR2 ANQGSEA come from the germline V gene. CDR3 residues: CSVEGSNTDTQYF. CDR3 DNA: TGCAGCGTTGAAGGAAGCAACACAGATACGCAGTATTTT.

This clonotype was observed at least ten times. The rearrangement joins TRBV5-1 to TRBJ2-7; 9 nucleotides agree with TRBD1. Germline trimming cut 4 bases from V and 8 bases from J; bases unmatched to any gene: 4. Germline loops: CDR1 SGHRS, CDR2 YFSETQ. The CDR3 has 12 residues. In nucleotides, the CDR3 is TGCGCCAGCAGCCCGGGACAGGGAAAGCAGTACTTC. This codes for CASSPGQGKQYF.

The chain couples TRBV2 to TRBJ2-1; 13 bases line up with TRBD2. J gave up 0 bases and V 10 bases, and 12 bases lay outside the gene matches. The CDR3 consists of 18 residues. The germline V gene has CDR1 SNHLY and CDR2 FYNNEI. The CDR3: CATRTGLAGLSSYNEQFF. In DNA form, the CDR3 reads TGTGCCACCCGAACGGGACTAGCGGGACTTAGCTCCTACAATGAGCAGTTCTTC.

In its sample, this clonotype was seen a few times. The V gene is TRBV20-1, the J gene TRBJ1-2, with D possibly matching TRBD1 (5 bases). Trimming cost V 0 bases and J 4 bases, with 12 bases left between them. CDR3 size: 14 residues. Germline CDR1 and CDR2: DFQATT and SNEGSKA (reference sequence). CDR3 loop: CSARDTGRTYGYTF. The CDR3 nucleotides are TGCAGTGCTAGAGATACAGGACGGACCTATGGCTACACCTTC.

This clonotype was counted only a few times. The rearrangement joins TRBV20-1 to TRBJ2-5; no definite D call. In germline, CDR1 is DFQATT, CDR2 SNEGSKA (reference sequence). The ends were cut back, 5 bases at V and 3 bases at J, with 10 bases in the middle. This CDR3 region has 12 residues. The CDR3 here is CSAPKGKETQYF. CDR3 bases: TGCAGTGCTCCAAAGGGCAAAGAGACCCAGTACTTC.

This clonotype showed up just a few times. Just one base apart from a much larger clone, this may be a read error. This chain connects TRBV20-1 to TRBJ2-5; D ambiguous. V dropped 5 bases and J dropped 4 bases, with 20 bases sitting between them. Germline V CDR1 and CDR2: DFQATT, SNEGSKA (reference sequence). CDR3 length equals 15 residues. The CDR3 DNA sequence: TGCAGTGCTTCCATCAGGTTACAGTACCCAGAGACCCAGTACTTC. This encodes CSASIRLQYPETQYF.

The gene calls are TRBV12-5 and TRBJ2-5; D might be TRBD2 (5 bases). CDR1 and CDR2 (germline): LGHNT, FRNRAP. The CDR3 contains 14 residues. With 7 bases removed from V and 4 bases from J, the gap between germline ends came to 16 bases. The chain's CDR3 is CASVMGEGPETQYF. For the CDR3, the DNA is TGTGCTAGTGTGATGGGTGAGGGCCCAGAGACCCAGTACTTC.

In this sample, this clonotype turned up many times. The chain is built from TRBV30 and TRBJ2-5, with TRBD2 as a possible D gene (5 bases). The V gene's germline CDR1 is GTSNPN and CDR2 SVGIG (reference sequence). The CDR3 length is 12 residues. V was clipped by 3 bases and J by 1 base, with 6 bases between them. The CDR3 loop is CAWSTSQETQYF. The CDR3 bases are TGTGCCTGGAGCACTAGCCAAGAGACCCAGTACTTC.

V gene TRBV7-2 combines with J gene TRBJ2-7, with D possibly TRBD2 on 5 matching bases. The V gene lost 7 bases and the J gene lost 0 bases, with 13 bases spanning the gap. CDR1 SGHTA and CDR2 FQGNSA come from the germline V gene. There are 14 residues in the CDR3. CDR3 bases: TGTGCCAGCACCAACGGGGTGAGCTCCTACGAGCAGTACTTC. Protein: CASTNGVSSYEQYF.

This clonotype was recorded many times. The J gene is TRBJ2-7, the V gene TRBV7-2, with TRBD2 as a possible D gene (5 bases). The V and J ends lost 6 bases and 4 bases respectively, with 13 bases between them. CDR3 size: 13 residues. Germline V gene sequence: CDR1 SGHTA, CDR2 FQGNSA. The CDR3 DNA is TGTGCCAGCAGGCCGCGGACTTCTTACGAGCAGTACTTC. Protein product: CASRPRTSYEQYF.

The chain joins TRBV4-2 to TRBJ2-5; 8 bases match TRBD1. The germline V gene has CDR1 LGHNA and CDR2 YNFKEQ. There are 15 residues in the CDR3. J was trimmed by 5 bases and V by 1 base; bases with no gene match: 6. DNA for the CDR3: TGTGCCAGCAGCCAAGGGACAGGGTTAGCGGAGACCCAGTACTTC. Translated: CASSQGTGLAETQYF.

Only a few counts were recorded for this clonotype. The rearrangement uses TRBV7-8 and TRBJ2-1; 12 bases align to TRBD2. Germline loops: CDR1 SGHVS, CDR2 FQNEAQ. The V gene end was trimmed by 5 bases and the J gene end by 7 bases; junction bases not matched to a gene: 15. The CDR3 consists of 18 residues. The CDR3 nucleotides are TGTGCCAGCAGCCGTGTCGGAGGGCTAGCGGGAGGGGAAAATGAGCAGTTCTTC. This codes for CASSRVGGLAGGENEQFF.

This clonotype was seen ten or more times. The J gene is TRBJ2-3, the V gene TRBV4-3; perhaps TRBD2 as D (5 bases). CDR3 size: 13 residues. V was clipped by 0 bases and J by 11 bases, with 12 bases between them. Germline CDR1 reads LGHNA; CDR2 reads YSLEER. The chain's CDR3 is CASSQEPGIMQYF. The DNA for the CDR3 is TGCGCCAGCAGCCAAGAACCGGGAATCATGCAGTATTTT.

There are a few counts of this clonotype. This may arise from a read error, as a much more abundant clone is one base away. The chain links TRBV12-3 or TRBV12-4 to TRBJ2-3; D unresolved. There are 17 residues in the CDR3. DNA of the CDR3: TGTACCAGCAGTTTTACTTCGTCGGGCAGGTCGAAGGATACGCAGTATTTT. It yields the protein CTSSFTSSGRSKDTQYF.

This clonotype turned up a few times. V gene TRBV7-7 combines with J gene TRBJ2-5; 11 nucleotides align to TRBD2. In germline, CDR1 is SSHAT, CDR2 FNYEAQ (reference sequence). J gave up 5 bases and V 5 bases, and 10 bases lay outside the gene matches. CDR3 length: 16 residues. This CDR3 reads CASSPGLAAAGETQYF. DNA for the CDR3: TGTGCCAGCAGCCCGGGACTAGCGGCCGCGGGGGAGACCCAGTACTTC.

This chain uses TRBV4-3 with TRBJ1-1, with TRBD1 matching 7 bases. The CDR3 runs 14 residues. The V and J ends lost 2 bases and 5 bases, in that order; junction bases with no gene match: 5. Germline assignment: CDR1 LGHNA and CDR2 YSLEER. CDR3 DNA: TGCGCCAGCAGCCAAAGGGGGCTTGGGACTGAAGCTTTCTTT. This translates into CASSQRGLGTEAFF.

This clonotype was seen a handful of times. The chain is built from TRBV7-2 and TRBJ1-5; 9 bases are a match to TRBD1. The CDR3 has 15 residues. Germline V gene sequence: CDR1 SGHTA, CDR2 FQGNSA. V was pared by 4 bases and J by 2 bases, with 3 bases of the junction left unmatched. In DNA form, the CDR3 reads TGTGCCAGCAGCTCAAGACAGGGGGGCAATCAGCCCCAGCATTTT. Protein product: CASSSRQGGNQPQHF.

This clonotype is deemed medium-sized. The gene calls are TRBV30 and TRBJ2-3; D might be TRBD1 or TRBD2, each matching 5 bases. This CDR3 is 13 amino acids long. Trimming took off 5 bases at V and 5 bases at J, with 14 bases between the two ends. Germline assignment: CDR1 GTSNPN and CDR2 SVGIG (reference sequence). The CDR3, as DNA: TGTGCCTGGGCCGGGACCACTAGAGATACGCAGTATTTT. Its protein product is CAWAGTTRDTQYF.

The CDR3 loop is CASSLVVQVAEAFF. As DNA, the CDR3 is TGTGCCAGCAGCTTAGTCGTCCAGGTGGCTGAAGCTTTCTTT. The rearrangement uses TRBV11-2 and TRBJ1-1; the D is unclear. The germline gives CDR1 SGHAT, CDR2 FQNNGV. This CDR3 has 14 amino acids. V lost 1 base and J lost 6, with 12 bases in between.

As regards this clonotype: A read error may explain this, as a much larger clone is one base away. The chain carries TRBV4-1 and TRBJ2-7; 10 bases agree with TRBD2. The CDR3 has 15 amino acids. Unmatched junction bases numbered 3, after V lost 1 base and J lost 3 bases. Germline loops: CDR1 MGHRA, CDR2 YSYEKL. CDR3 protein: CASSQGPSGSYEQYF. DNA for the CDR3: TGCGCCAGCAGCCAAGGGCCTAGCGGGAGCTACGAGCAGTACTTC.

This clonotype was observed at least ten times. The V gene is TRBV3-1, the J gene TRBJ2-5; no clear D. The CDR3 has 12 residues. V lost 4 bases and J 5 bases, leaving 8 bases between the germline ends. The germline V gene encodes CDR1 LGHDT and CDR2 YNNKEL (reference sequence). The CDR3 nucleotides read TGTGCCAGCAGCCTCAACCCGGAGACCCAGTACTTC. Translation: CASSLNPETQYF.

At least ten counts were recorded for this clonotype. V gene TRBV7-2 combines with J gene TRBJ2-3; 7 bases align to TRBD2. With V trimmed by 5 bases and J by 0 bases, 5 bases remained unmatched. The germline gives CDR1 SGHTA, CDR2 FQGNSA. CDR3 length equals 15 residues. CDR3 nucleotides: TGTGCCAGCAGCCCCGGGACTACTAGCACAGATACGCAGTATTTT. Translating it yields CASSPGTTSTDTQYF.